These 10 T cell receptor beta chains came from one sample sequenced in a study of T cells in Graves' hyperthyroidism and ophthalmopathy. TCR beta CDR3 region amplification was performed from RNA transcripts. The HTBI primer set drove a first-round RT-PCR of the TCR CDR3. TCRdb independently ran MiXCR on the multiplex PCR reads; one entry per CDR3 protein. The sample contains about 620,000 distinct CDR3 sequences, around 15% of which appear only once. The sample consisted of blood. These receptors all stem from a woman under 40 with Graves' hyperthyroidism.

The CDR3 here is CASERDNSGNTIYF. CDR3 sequence (DNA): TGTGCCAGTGAACGGGACAACTCTGGAAACACCATATATTTT. This sequence joins TRBV6-2 or TRBV6-3 and TRBJ1-3; possibly TRBD1 for D (6 bases). Germline values: CDR1 MNHEY, CDR2 SVGEGT. This CDR3 is 14 amino acids long. Trimming stripped 9 bases from V and 0 bases from J, with 12 bases between.

This chain joins TRBV20-1 and TRBJ2-5; TRBD2 aligns across 10 bases. CDR1 and CDR2 from the germline V gene are DFQATT and SNEGSKA (reference sequence). The CDR3 covers 14 residues. V dropped 3 bases and J dropped 7; count of bases not matched to a gene: 8. The CDR3 DNA follows: TGCAGTGCTAGTCCCCTAGCGGGAGCGGGGACCCAGTACTTC. The encoded protein is CSASPLAGAGTQYF.

This sequence joins TRBV6-4 and TRBJ2-2, with TRBD2 matching over 13 bases. The germline V gene encodes CDR1 MRHNA and CDR2 SNTAGT. The CDR3 totals 20 residues. After removal of 3 bases from V and 6 bases from J, the junction contained 16 bases not matched to a gene. The DNA for the CDR3 is TGTGCCAGCAGTGAGAGGACTAGCGGGAGAGACACCGGGGAGGCCGGGGAGCTGTTTTTT. This codes for CASSERTSGRDTGEAGELFF.

The chain combines TRBV30 with TRBJ2-1; D remains unclear. Germline V CDR1 and CDR2: GTSNPN, SVGIG (reference sequence). The CDR3 extends over 12 amino acids. V gave up 2 bases and J gave up 0 bases, with 2 bases separating them. The CDR3 sequence: CAWSPSYNEQFF. The CDR3 DNA reads TGTGCCTGGAGTCCCTCCTACAATGAGCAGTTCTTC.

This clonotype occurred many times. The V call is TRBV12-3 or TRBV12-4, the J call TRBJ1-4; possibly TRBD1 for D (6 bases). Trimming took 0 bases from V and 3 from J, leaving 8 bases between them. This CDR3 is 15 amino acids long. In nucleotides, the CDR3 is TGTGCCAGCAGTTTAGCTGGGGGCTCTAATGAAAAACTGTTTTTT. This gives the protein CASSLAGGSNEKLFF.

This clonotype occurred many times. The chain combines TRBV3-1 with TRBJ1-1; perhaps TRBD1 as D (5 bases). With 1 base removed from V and 0 bases from J, the gap between germline ends came to 12 bases. In germline, CDR1 is LGHDT, CDR2 YNNKEL (reference sequence). CDR3 length equals 16 residues. The chain's CDR3 is CASSQGVGVMNTEAFF. CDR3 nucleotides: TGTGCCAGCAGCCAAGGGGTGGGGGTTATGAACACTGAAGCTTTCTTT. Combining the CDR3 with reference TRBV3-1 and TRBJ1-1 gives the whole variable domain DTAVSQTPKYLVTQMGNDKSIKCEQNLGHDTMYWYKQDSKKFLKIMFSYNNKELIINETVPNRFSPKSPDKAHLNLHINSLELGDSAVYFCASSQGVGVMNTEAFFGQGTRLTVV.

This chain joins TRBV11-2 and TRBJ2-5, with D tentatively TRBD1 or TRBD2 (5 bases each). CDR3 length: 18 amino acids. The V gene's germline CDR1 is SGHAT and CDR2 FQNNGV. Trimming took 5 bases from V and 5 from J, leaving 27 bases between them. The CDR3 coding sequence is TGTGCCAGCAGCCCCCGACCTTCCGACAGAGGGGAAAGGGAGACCCAGTACTTC. This gives the protein CASSPRPSDRGERETQYF.

V is TRBV20-1 and J is TRBJ1-1; 10 positions agree with TRBD1. Germline CDR1 is DFQATT and CDR2 is SNEGSKA (reference sequence). Trimming took 0 bases from V and 0 from J; bases not matched to a gene: 4. The CDR3 spans 16 residues. The CDR3 sequence is CSARDPGQGLNTEAFF. CDR3 in DNA: TGCAGTGCTAGAGATCCGGGACAGGGGCTGAACACTGAAGCTTTCTTT.

The chain combines TRBV20-1 with TRBJ1-1; tentatively, D is TRBD1 (6 bases). The V end lost 0 bases, the J end lost 8 bases, and 13 bases lay between the germline ends. Germline loops: CDR1 DFQATT, CDR2 SNEGSKA (reference sequence). The CDR3 is 13 amino acids. CDR3 residues: CSARDRGLTEAFF. CDR3 nucleotide sequence: TGCAGTGCTAGAGATCGGGGGCTAACCGAAGCTTTCTTT.

In regard to this clonotype: With a much larger clone just one base away, this may be a read error. V and J are TRBV7-2 and TRBJ2-3, with 15 bases aligning to TRBD2. The germline V gene has CDR1 SGHTA and CDR2 FQGNSA. The CDR3 is 16 amino acids. V lost 4 bases and J lost 4; bases outside the gene matches: 3. Written as DNA, the CDR3 is TGTGCCAGCAGCTCAGGGACTAGCGGGGGGCCAGATACGCAGTATTTT. It codes for CASSSGTSGGPDTQYF.